Given below is one TCR beta chain in context. The antigen remains unidentified. Other DNA sequences in this specimen translate into the identical CDR3. This sample was taken from a study of shared clonotypes between healthy human individuals. Looking at the study overall: Donors were two women and a few men aged 18 to 49.

Nashville, Tennessee was home to all donors, each a Caucasian adult. General study points: Generation probabilities of non-shared clonotypes were lower (relative to those shared by all four donors). The represented genetic and exposure-history diversity was limited by the small number of donors.

TCRdb keeps only in-frame clones here, not all; method: immunoSEQ multiplex PCR. The profile shows millions of clones, 90% to 95% of them singletons. The sequenced material came from naive CD4+ T cells sorted from blood. The subset denotes: CD45RA+ positively selected. This sequence was found in a man between 18 and 29 years old in good health.

The DNA of the CDR3 is TGCGCCAGCAGCTTGGCAGGGGGCGCCGGGGAGACCCAGTACTTC. Amino acid sequence: CASSLAGGAGETQYF. The rearrangement uses TRBV5-1 and TRBJ2-5, with TRBD1 matching 8 bases. Germline V gives CDR1 SGHRS, CDR2 YFSETQ. This CDR3 is built from 15 residues. The J segment lost 5 bases and the V segment lost 0 bases, leaving 6 bases of the junction unmatched.